The 14 T cell receptor beta chains reported below all come from one sample, sequenced in a study of blood T cell repertoires in COVID-19. This table comes from immunoSEQ multiplex PCR, and its TCRdb copy is limited to in-frame clones, with some not included. Counted here are about 330,000 clones, around 87% occurring once; the ten biggest clones make up more than 3%. Sequenced material: peripheral blood. These TCRs come from a woman aged 50 to 60 with active or convalescent COVID-19.

The chain employs TRBV6-5 and TRBJ1-1; D is uncertain. Germline CDR1 and CDR2: MNHEY and SVGAGI. Between the trimmed V and J ends, which lost 0 bases and 4 bases, there was a span of 12 bases. The CDR3 is 15 amino acids. CDR3: CASSYSGSVATEAFF. CDR3 coding DNA: TGTGCCAGCAGTTACTCCGGGAGCGTGGCCACTGAAGCTTTCTTT.

This sequence joins TRBV18 and TRBJ1-5; 7 nucleotides align to TRBD1. Trimming at V came to 2 bases and at J to 6 bases, leaving 10 bases not matched to a gene. The CDR3 spans 16 residues. Looked up from germline, CDR1 is KGHSH and CDR2 is LQKENI. The CDR3 reads CASSPSSRGQPQPQHF. The CDR3 bases are TGTGCCAGCTCACCATCATCGAGGGGACAGCCTCAGCCCCAGCATTTT.

The CDR3 coding sequence is TGTGCCAGCTCCTTCCAGGGACAGGCCTACACTGAAGCTTTCTTT. It yields the protein CASSFQGQAYTEAFF. This chain links TRBV18 with TRBJ1-1; the match to TRBD1 covers 8 bases. The CDR3 loop spans 15 amino acids. CDR1 KGHSH and CDR2 LQKENI come from the germline V gene. V lost 6 bases and J lost 3; bases outside the gene matches: 9.

The rearrangement links TRBV6-5 to TRBJ2-1; 8 bases agree with TRBD2. Germline V lookup: CDR1 MNHEY, CDR2 SVGAGI. The CDR3 runs to 15 residues. The trim removed 5 bases at V and 4 bases at J, leaving 7 bases unmatched. In DNA form, the CDR3 reads TGTGCCAGCAGTCCCTCGGTAGCGGGGTACAATGAGCAGTTCTTC. Translated, it gives CASSPSVAGYNEQFF.

This clone was observed a few times. The chain joins TRBV7-2 to TRBJ1-5, with D unresolved. CDR3 length: 12 residues. Between the trimmed V and J ends, which lost 5 bases and 5 bases, there was a span of 7 bases. CDR1 and CDR2 from the germline V gene are SGHTA and FQGNSA. CDR3 sequence (DNA): TGTGCCAGCAGCCACCAGGATCAGCCCCAGCATTTT. It yields the protein CASSHQDQPQHF.

V and J are TRBV9 and TRBJ2-7; 9 nucleotides line up with TRBD1. With V trimmed by 5 bases and J by 7 bases, 10 bases remained unmatched. Germline lookup yields CDR1 SGDLS and CDR2 YYNGEE. This CDR3 comprises 14 residues. CDR3 residues: CASSHGQGIREQYF. CDR3 coding DNA: TGTGCCAGCAGTCACGGACAGGGGATTAGGGAGCAGTACTTC.

The chain links TRBV29-1 to TRBJ1-2; tentative D call: TRBD1 (6 bases). Germline V CDR1 and CDR2: SQVTM, ANQGSEA. CDR3 length equals 11 residues. The V gene lost 7 bases and the J gene lost 8 bases, with 14 bases spanning the gap. The CDR3 sequence is CSENSGDGYTF. Here the CDR3 DNA reads TGCAGCGAAAACTCAGGGGACGGCTACACCTTC.

This rearrangement joins TRBV7-8 to TRBJ2-1; 11 bases are shared with TRBD2. Germline assignment: CDR1 SGHVS and CDR2 FQNEAQ. Unmatched junction bases numbered 13, after V lost 4 bases and J lost 8 bases. This CDR3 region has 17 residues. The CDR3 loop reads CASSWKLLAGDEYEQFF. CDR3 DNA: TGTGCCAGCAGCTGGAAGCTACTAGCGGGAGACGAATATGAGCAGTTCTTC. The full variable domain, in which reference TRBV7-8 and TRBJ2-1 provide the parts outside the CDR3, is GAGVSQSPRYKVAKRGQDVALRCDPISGHVSLFWYQQALGQGPEFLTYFQNEAQLDKSGLPSDRFFAERPEGSVSTLKIQRTQQEDSAVYLCASSWKLLAGDEYEQFFGPGTRLTVL.

The chain has TRBV6-1 and TRBJ1-4; the match to TRBD1 covers 7 bases. Germline V lookup: CDR1 MNHNS, CDR2 SASEGT. Trimming took 4 bases from V and 3 from J; bases not matched to a gene: 14. CDR3 length: 18 residues. The CDR3 coding sequence is TGTGCCAGCAGTGCCTCCCCGAACCGACAGGGACCTAATGAAAAACTGTTTTTT. It specifies CASSASPNRQGPNEKLFF.

The rearrangement uses TRBV6-2 or TRBV6-3 and TRBJ1-2; 9 nucleotides align to TRBD1. There are 15 residues in the CDR3. The germline V gene has CDR1 MNHEY and CDR2 SVGEGT. V lost 5 bases and J lost 4; bases outside the gene matches: 8. The CDR3 DNA reads as TGTGCCAGCAGTGGACAGGGGCGTACTGGCTATGGCTACACCTTC. Protein product: CASSGQGRTGYGYTF.

The CDR3 DNA reads as TGTGCCAGCAGCGTAACTCCAGGGGGCGAGCAGTACTTC. Translation gives CASSVTPGGEQYF. The chain carries TRBV9 and TRBJ2-7, with 7 bases lining up with TRBD1. Germline values: CDR1 SGDLS, CDR2 YYNGEE. This CDR3 region has 13 residues. Trimming at V came to 1 base and at J to 6 bases, leaving 4 bases not matched to a gene.

The rearrangement uses TRBV6-5 and TRBJ1-1, with D perhaps matching TRBD1 (6 bases). V lost 4 bases and J lost 1, with 10 bases in between. This CDR3 comprises 14 residues. Per the germline V gene, CDR1 is MNHEY and CDR2 is SVGAGI. The CDR3 bases are TGTGCCAGCAGTTCCCGGGACACGAACACTGAAGCTTTCTTT. Its translation is CASSSRDTNTEAFF.

The sample holds one count of this clone. The CDR3 DNA follows: TGTGCCAGCAGCTTAGCTAGCGGGGGTGGAGGGTCCTACGAGCAGTACTTC. The encoded protein is CASSLASGGGGSYEQYF. This chain connects TRBV7-2 to TRBJ2-7, with 9 bases matching TRBD2. The V gene's germline CDR1 is SGHTA and CDR2 FQGNSA. V shed 0 bases and J 1 base; nucleotides not matched to a gene: 7. The CDR3 is made up of 17 amino acids.

This rearrangement joins TRBV3-1 (or the pseudogene TRBV3-2) to TRBJ2-1; 9 bases agree with TRBD1. J was trimmed by 9 bases and V by 1 base; bases with no gene match: 7. This CDR3 has 15 residues. Per germline, CDR1 LGHDT and CDR2 YNNKEL (reference sequence). The CDR3 loop reads CASSQGTGGWGEQFF. CDR3 nucleotide sequence: TGTGCCAGCAGCCAAGGAACAGGGGGCTGGGGTGAGCAGTTCTTC.